Below are 2 T cell receptor beta chains sequenced from a single sample in a study of CD8+ T cells in alopecia areata. Treatment here: oral pan-JAK inhibitor, 5-10 mg twice daily. cDNA reverse transcribed from extracted RNA served as the sequencing template. The table came from immunoSEQ multiplex PCR; TCRdb's copy has only in-frame clones and leaves some out. Found here are about 210,000 clones, over 60% of them singletons; the top ten hold 4% to 5%. The sample in question was CD4+ T cells sorted from blood, obtained at week 4, from a patient treated with tofacitinib. These receptors originate from a human donor with alopecia areata.

This clone has more than one count but fewer than ten. The V call is TRBV7-2, the J call TRBJ1-2; D unresolved. The V and J ends lost 1 base and 8 bases respectively, with 8 bases between them. The germline V gene has CDR1 SGHTA and CDR2 FQGNSA. This CDR3 region has 12 residues. CDR3 coding DNA: TGTGCCAGCAGCTTAGAATTGGGAGGCTACACCTTC. Its protein is CASSLELGGYTF.

CDR3 in amino acids: CSVSVGTLTTGELFF. The CDR3 DNA reads as TGCAGCGTTTCTGTCGGGACCCTGACGACCGGGGAGCTGTTTTTT. The chain joins TRBV29-1 to TRBJ2-2; possibly TRBD1 or TRBD2 for D (5 bases each). V lost 5 bases to trimming and J lost 5 bases, with 18 bases between them. Looked up from germline, CDR1 is SQVTM and CDR2 is ANQGSEA. This CDR3 is built from 15 residues.